A single sample is the source of the 32 T cell receptor beta chains below, sequenced in a study of blood T cell repertoires in COVID-19 (dated by TCRdb to about 2020). Receptor amplification or capture employed the immunoSEQ multiplex PCR assay. TCRdb retrieved this table from immuneACCESS and kept in-frame rearrangements only. Not all clones are present; in checked studies, unresolved V genes account for under half, and no reason is known for the remainder. This sample holds about 40,000 clones; about 86% were observed only once. Jointly, the top ten make up roughly 2.6% of the sample. The sample was peripheral blood. These receptors were collected from an older woman with acute or convalescent COVID-19.

V usage is TRBV7-9 and J usage is TRBJ2-1; 10 positions match TRBD1. CDR1 is SEHNR and CDR2 is FQNEAQ in the germline V gene (reference sequence). After removal of 5 bases from V and 5 bases from J, the junction contained 6 bases not matched to a gene. This CDR3 has 15 residues. CDR3 DNA sequence: TGTGCCAGCAGCGCCCGGACAGGGGGGGACAATGAGCAGTTCTTC. It yields the protein CASSARTGGDNEQFF.

The rearrangement uses TRBV7-9 and TRBJ1-4, with D possibly matching TRBD1 (5 bases). The germline V gene encodes CDR1 SEHNR and CDR2 FQNEAQ (reference sequence). This CDR3 comprises 16 residues. With 5 bases removed from V and 7 bases from J, the gap between germline ends came to 20 bases. The CDR3 nucleotides are TGTGCCAGCAGCCTACACGGGGGAGGAGTCGGTGAAAAACTGTTTTTT. Amino acids: CASSLHGGGVGEKLFF. Drawing the rest from reference TRBV7-9 and TRBJ1-4, the complete variable domain is DTGVSQNPRHKITKRGQNVTFRCDPISEHNRLYWYRQTLGQGPEFLTYFQNEAQLEKSRLLSDRFSAERPKGSFSTLEIQRTEQGDSAMYLCASSLHGGGVGEKLFFGSGTQLSVL.

This clone is a singleton in its sample. The J gene is TRBJ2-5, the V gene TRBV9; 9 bases are a match to TRBD1. Losses at the gene ends were 3 bases for V and 4 bases for J; bases not matched to a gene: 7. Germline values: CDR1 SGDLS, CDR2 YYNGEE. The CDR3 has 15 amino acids. CDR3 DNA sequence: TGTGCCAGCAGCGCCAACCCGGGACAGGGAGAGACCCAGTACTTC. This sequence encodes CASSANPGQGETQYF.

CDR3 protein: CASSLKGFSTEAFF. CDR3 DNA: TGTGCCAGCAGCTTGAAGGGGTTTTCTACTGAAGCTTTCTTT. V and J are TRBV5-6 and TRBJ1-1; possibly TRBD1 for D (5 bases). Trimming took 1 base from V and 5 from J, leaving 12 bases between them. This CDR3 spans 14 amino acids. The germline CDR1 and CDR2 sequences are SGHDT and YYEEEE.

The chain recombines TRBV7-3 with TRBJ2-1; 11 positions match TRBD2. This CDR3 has 15 residues. CDR1 and CDR2 from the germline V gene are SGHTA and FQGTGA. J gave up 2 bases and V 3 bases, and 0 bases lay outside the gene matches. CDR3: CASSFSGGAYNEQFF. Written as DNA, the CDR3 is TGTGCCAGCAGCTTTAGCGGGGGGGCCTACAATGAGCAGTTCTTC.

The rearrangement joins TRBV15 to TRBJ2-3, with a weak D call TRBD2 (7 bases). The CDR3 spans 15 residues. Germline CDR1 LNHNV, CDR2 YYDKDF (reference sequence). Deletions cut 6 bases from V and 0 bases from J, with 13 bases between. The CDR3 region has the DNA TGTGCCACCAGTCCGAGGGGGGGAAGCACAGATACGCAGTATTTT. It codes for CATSPRGGSTDTQYF.

The chain links TRBV9 to TRBJ1-6; tentatively, D is TRBD1 (5 bases). Germline assignment: CDR1 SGDLS and CDR2 YYNGEE. The CDR3 runs to 13 residues. V lost 3 bases and J 8 bases, leaving 9 bases between the germline ends. The chain's CDR3 is CASSGGGDSPLHF. In DNA, the CDR3 is TGTGCCAGCAGCGGGGGAGGGGATTCACCCCTCCACTTT. The whole variable domain, filled in from reference TRBV9 and TRBJ1-6, reads DSGVTQTPKHLITATGQRVTLRCSPRSGDLSVYWYQQSLDQGLQFLIQYYNGEERAKGNILERFSAQQFPDLHSELNLSSLELGDSALYFCASSGGGDSPLHFGNGTRLTVT.

This chain uses TRBV21-1 with TRBJ1-2. TRBV21-1 is flagged as a pseudogene. This CDR3 contains 12 residues. CDR3 coding DNA: TGTGCCAGCAGCTCCCGGGTCTCGGGCTACACCTTC. It yields the protein CASSSRVSGYTF.

This rearrangement joins TRBV18 to TRBJ1-2; 12 nucleotides line up with TRBD1. Germline CDR1 KGHSH, CDR2 LQKENI. The junction had 9 bases not matched to a gene; V was cut back by 2 bases and J by 8 bases. CDR3 length: 16 amino acids. CDR3 nucleotide sequence: TGTGCCAGCTCACCAAGTCCCGGGACAGGGGGCGGCGGCTACACCTTC. Protein product: CASSPSPGTGGGGYTF.

The J gene is TRBJ1-1, the V gene TRBV7-9; D call uncertain. This CDR3 has 14 residues. Germline V gene lookup returns CDR1 SEHNR and CDR2 FQNEAQ (reference sequence). Trimming took 6 bases from V and 3 from J, leaving 14 bases between them. CDR3 sequence reads: CASSSEGSYTEAFF. In nucleotides, the CDR3 is TGTGCCAGCAGTTCAGAGGGATCTTACACTGAAGCTTTCTTT.

The V call is TRBV2, the J call TRBJ1-4; 7 nucleotides line up with TRBD1. CDR3 size: 15 residues. Germline V gene data show CDR1 as SNHLY and CDR2 as FYNNEI. Unmatched junction bases numbered 7, after V lost 2 bases and J lost 7 bases. The CDR3 DNA sequence: TGTGCCAGCAGTGAAAAGGGGGCGAGTGGTGAAAAACTGTTTTTT. Encoded protein: CASSEKGASGEKLFF.

The DNA of the CDR3 is TGTGCCAGCAGCCACCGCGACAGGGCCCCGACCTTC. Translating it yields CASSHRDRAPTF. The V and J genes are TRBV3-1 (or the pseudogene TRBV3-2) and TRBJ1-2; TRBD1 matches 7 bases. CDR1 and CDR2 (germline): LGHDT, YNNKEL (reference sequence). Germline trimming cut 3 bases from V and 14 bases from J; bases unmatched to any gene: 9. The CDR3 runs 12 residues.

The chain is built from TRBV7-2 and TRBJ2-6, with 8 bases matching TRBD1. Trimming took 2 bases from V and 12 from J; bases not matched to a gene: 3. There are 13 residues in the CDR3. In germline, CDR1 is SGHTA, CDR2 FQGNSA. The CDR3 coding sequence is TGTGCCAGCAGCTTACAGGGGGCACCCGTCCTGACTTTC. Its translation is CASSLQGAPVLTF.

The DNA of the CDR3 is TGTGCCAGCAGCTCCTGGGACAGAGCCTACGAGCAGTACTTC. Its translation: CASSSWDRAYEQYF. This rearrangement joins TRBV7-8 to TRBJ2-7; 7 bases fit TRBD1. V trimming: 4 bases; J trimming: 2 bases; junction bases outside the gene matches: 5. The CDR3 length is 14 residues. Germline V gene lookup returns CDR1 SGHVS and CDR2 FQNEAQ.

The V gene is TRBV4-1, the J gene TRBJ1-2; a weak D match, TRBD1 (5 bases). Trimming took off 1 base at V and 7 bases at J, with 10 bases between the two ends. Germline CDR1 is MGHRA and CDR2 is YSYEKL. The CDR3 consists of 13 residues. Here the CDR3 reads CASSQGRRGGYTF. CDR3 nucleotides: TGCGCCAGCAGCCAAGGCCGGAGGGGTGGCTACACCTTC.

This chain's CDR3 is CASSETESDGYTF. In DNA form, the CDR3 reads TGTGCCAGCAGTGAAACAGAGTCGGATGGCTACACCTTC. This chain links TRBV2 with TRBJ1-2; D is ambiguous. CDR1 SNHLY and CDR2 FYNNEI come from the germline V gene. V lost 2 bases, J lost 6 bases, and 10 bases lay in between. This CDR3 is 13 amino acids long.

This chain uses TRBV10-3 with TRBJ2-3, with a weak D call TRBD2 (7 bases). Trimming cost V 8 bases and J 1 base, with 13 bases left between them. Germline V gene data show CDR1 as ENHRY and CDR2 as SYGVKD. This CDR3 region has 14 residues. CDR3 loop: CAIEKGGGTDTQYF. The CDR3 coding sequence is TGTGCCATCGAGAAAGGGGGGGGCACAGATACGCAGTATTTT.

V usage is TRBV19 and J usage is TRBJ1-3, with D uncertain. Germline values: CDR1 LNHDA, CDR2 SQIVND (reference sequence). V dropped 3 bases and J dropped 0 bases, with 12 bases sitting between them. The CDR3 totals 16 residues. The CDR3 region has the DNA TGTGCCAGTAGTATGTCGCTTCTTAGCTCTGGAAACACCATATATTTT. It specifies CASSMSLLSSGNTIYF.

This clone showed up just a few times. The chain uses TRBV9 and TRBJ2-7; D might be TRBD2 (6 bases). Trimming took 0 bases from V and 2 from J, leaving 12 bases between them. The CDR3 extends over 15 amino acids. Germline CDR1 is SGDLS and CDR2 is YYNGEE. The CDR3 bases are TGTGCCAGCAGCGTAGAAACCGGGGGAACCTACGAGCAGTACTTC. This gives the protein CASSVETGGTYEQYF. The whole variable domain, filled in from reference TRBV9 and TRBJ2-7, reads DSGVTQTPKHLITATGQRVTLRCSPRSGDLSVYWYQQSLDQGLQFLIQYYNGEERAKGNILERFSAQQFPDLHSELNLSSLELGDSALYFCASSVETGGTYEQYFGPGTRLTVT.

The V and J genes are TRBV10-2 and TRBJ1-1; D is uncertain. V lost 3 bases and J lost 5, with 10 bases in between. Germline V gene lookup returns CDR1 WSHSY and CDR2 SAAADI. This CDR3 has 13 residues. The CDR3 DNA reads TGCGCCAGCAGTGATCCCTCGCGGACTGAAGCTTTCTTT. Its protein product is CASSDPSRTEAFF.

In its sample, this clone was seen once. The sample contains more than one DNA sequence encoding this CDR3. The DNA for the CDR3 is TGTGCCAGCACCCGCTATGGGACAGGAGCGCAGGAGCACTATGGCTACACCTTC. It translates to CASTRYGTGAQEHYGYTF. The rearrangement links TRBV27 to TRBJ1-2, with TRBD1 matching over 8 bases. Germline CDR1 reads MNHEY; CDR2 reads SMNVEV (reference sequence). The CDR3 consists of 18 residues. With V trimmed by 7 bases and J by 3 bases, 19 bases remained unmatched.

The rearrangement links TRBV29-1 to TRBJ2-7, with 10 nucleotides matching TRBD2. Germline CDR1 reads SQVTM; CDR2 reads ANQGSEA. The CDR3 covers 13 residues. The junction had 5 bases not matched to a gene; V was cut back by 7 bases and J by 2 bases. Here the CDR3 DNA reads TGCAGCGCCCGAGCGGGGGGGACCTACGAGCAGTACTTC. Residues: CSARAGGTYEQYF.

The V call is TRBV2, the J call TRBJ1-6, with TRBD1 matching 7 bases. Germline V gives CDR1 SNHLY, CDR2 FYNNEI. This CDR3 contains 12 residues. The V gene end was trimmed by 11 bases and the J gene end by 8 bases; junction bases not matched to a gene: 6. The DNA of the CDR3 is TGTGCCGCCGGAGGGGGCGATTCACCCCTCCACTTT. Protein: CAAGGGDSPLHF.

This chain uses TRBV12-3 or TRBV12-4 with TRBJ1-1; no reliable D call. This CDR3 is built from 12 residues. Trimming removed 6 bases at V and 5 bases at J, with 10 bases between. The CDR3 bases are TGTGCCAGCAGCCCCCCGGGAACTGAAGCTTTCTTT. Encoded protein: CASSPPGTEAFF.

The V and J genes are TRBV7-3 and TRBJ2-3; D might be TRBD2 (5 bases). Germline V gene sequence: CDR1 SGHTA, CDR2 FQGTGA. The CDR3 is 15 residues long. The germline V and J ends were trimmed by 3 bases and 0 bases, with 10 bases remaining between them. The chain's CDR3 is CASSFNGLSTDTQYF. The DNA for the CDR3 is TGTGCCAGCAGCTTCAACGGACTGAGCACAGATACGCAGTATTTT.

This chain connects TRBV5-4 to TRBJ2-5; TRBD1 matches 8 bases. Germline V gene lookup returns CDR1 SGHNT and CDR2 YYREEE (reference sequence). V lost 4 bases to trimming and J lost 0 bases; unmatched junction nucleotides: 8. The CDR3 spans 16 residues. The CDR3, as DNA: TGTGCCAGCAGCCTACCGACAGGGGATTACCAAGAGACCCAGTACTTC. Translated, it gives CASSLPTGDYQETQYF.

This chain joins TRBV5-5 and TRBJ1-1; D might be TRBD1 (6 bases). Per germline, CDR1 SGHKS and CDR2 YYEKEE (reference sequence). V lost 4 bases and J 9 bases, leaving 19 bases between the germline ends. This CDR3 region has 14 residues. The CDR3 DNA sequence: TGTGCCAGCAGCGCGGGGGCCACCACACCCAAAGCTTTCTTT. Translated: CASSAGATTPKAFF.

The J gene is TRBJ2-1, the V gene TRBV18; D is uncertain. V gave up 3 bases and J gave up 0 bases, with 12 bases separating them. This CDR3 is 16 amino acids long. CDR1 KGHSH and CDR2 LQKENI come from the germline V gene. CDR3 protein: CASSPSLSSSYNEQFF. The CDR3 DNA sequence: TGTGCCAGCTCACCGAGTCTCTCGAGCTCCTACAATGAGCAGTTCTTC.

J is TRBJ2-1 and V is TRBV27; tentative D call: TRBD1 (6 bases). The CDR3 has 15 residues. Looked up from germline, CDR1 is MNHEY and CDR2 is SMNVEV (reference sequence). V shed 9 bases and J shed 0 bases, with 15 bases lying between them. The CDR3 nucleotides read TGTGCCAGTCAAAAGGGGGATTTCTCCTACAATGAGCAGTTCTTC. Translated: CASQKGDFSYNEQFF.

This rearrangement joins TRBV7-8 to TRBJ1-5; 10 bases agree with TRBD1. CDR1 and CDR2 from the germline V gene are SGHVS and FQNEAQ. V lost 3 bases to trimming and J lost 2 bases; unmatched junction nucleotides: 4. The CDR3 runs to 16 residues. For the CDR3, the DNA is TGTGCCAGCAGCTTCGCCGGGACAGGGGGCAATCAGCCCCAGCATTTT. Protein sequence: CASSFAGTGGNQPQHF. Full variable domain (missing parts from reference TRBV7-8 and TRBJ1-5): GAGVSQSPRYKVAKRGQDVALRCDPISGHVSLFWYQQALGQGPEFLTYFQNEAQLDKSGLPSDRFFAERPEGSVSTLKIQRTQQEDSAVYLCASSFAGTGGNQPQHFGDGTRLSIL.

The chain links TRBV5-4 to TRBJ1-2, with 8 bases aligning to TRBD1. Trimming removed 3 bases from V and 3 bases from J; junction bases left unmatched: 7. The CDR3 sequence is 15 residues long. Germline V gene lookup returns CDR1 SGHNT and CDR2 YYREEE (reference sequence). The CDR3 DNA reads as TGTGCCAGCAGCTCGAGGGACAGGAAAGACTATGGCTACACCTTC. Translated, it gives CASSSRDRKDYGYTF.

The chain recombines TRBV14 with TRBJ1-4, with D possibly being TRBD1 (6 bases). Germline loops: CDR1 SGHDN, CDR2 FVKESK. CDR3 length: 14 residues. V was cut by 2 bases and J by 6 bases, with 10 bases left in between. CDR3 bases: TGTGCCAGCAGCCAAAACAGGGTGGATGAAAAACTGTTTTTT. This codes for CASSQNRVDEKLFF.